One and the same sample provided the 10 T cell receptor beta chains below, sequenced in a study of shared clonotypes between healthy human individuals. Profiling relied on immunoSEQ multiplex PCR, and the TCRdb table lists in-frame clones only, not all of them. The sample yields 2 million to 2.5 million clones, less than 95% seen once. Sequenced sample: naive CD4+ T cells from PBMCs. The sample's subset: CD45RA+ positively selected. These receptors were collected from a man younger than 35 in good health. Some clones in this sample may be carry-over from other donors' samples.

The chain joins TRBV5-4 to TRBJ2-5, with D unclear. The CDR3 contains 16 residues. Trimming cost V 3 bases and J 5 bases, with 20 bases left between them. The germline CDR1 and CDR2 sequences are SGHNT and YYREEE (reference sequence). This CDR3 reads CASSSPTRGRGETQYF. DNA of the CDR3: TGTGCCAGCAGCTCGCCTACTCGCGGTAGAGGTGAGACCCAGTACTTC.

This rearrangement joins TRBV5-1 to TRBJ2-7; TRBD1 matches at 9 bases. The CDR3 loop spans 14 amino acids. V lost 2 bases and J lost 4; bases outside the gene matches: 4. Germline values: CDR1 SGHRS, CDR2 YFSETQ. The CDR3 DNA reads as TGCGCCAGCAGCTTCGGGACAGGGAGGTACGAGCAGTACTTC. It yields the protein CASSFGTGRYEQYF.

CDR3 residues: CASSLSSGSQETQYF. CDR3 coding DNA: TGTGCCAGCAGCTTGTCTAGCGGCTCGCAAGAGACCCAGTACTTC. J is TRBJ2-5 and V is TRBV5-4; 7 bases match TRBD2. Germline CDR1 and CDR2: SGHNT and YYREEE (reference sequence). V was pared by 1 base and J by 2 bases, with 5 bases of the junction left unmatched. This CDR3 comprises 15 residues.

The rearrangement joins TRBV7-3 to TRBJ2-3; maybe TRBD2 (7 bases). The CDR3 loop spans 19 amino acids. The V end was cut by 1 base, the J end by 2 bases, with 22 bases between. Germline lookup yields CDR1 SGHTA and CDR2 FQGTGA. The CDR3 nucleotides are TGTGCCAGCAGCTTAAGGGGAGGGAGGAATTGGGGGCCCACAGATACGCAGTATTTT. Encoded protein: CASSLRGGRNWGPTDTQYF.

V gene TRBV30 combines with J gene TRBJ1-4; D perhaps matches TRBD1 (5 bases). The CDR3 is 11 residues long. Trimming removed 3 bases from V and 15 bases from J, with 14 bases in between. Germline V lookup: CDR1 GTSNPN, CDR2 SVGIG (reference sequence). The CDR3 DNA sequence: TGTGCCTGGAGGACAGCCGCGAGGATGTTTTTT. Translated, it gives CAWRTAARMFF.

This chain links TRBV6-5 with TRBJ2-1; D remains unclear. From germline, CDR1 is MNHEY and CDR2 SVGAGI. The CDR3 sequence is 16 residues long. Trimming removed 0 bases at V and 2 bases at J, with 11 bases between. The CDR3 protein is CASSYSAIIAYNEQFF. Written as DNA, the CDR3 is TGTGCCAGCAGTTACTCTGCCATTATTGCCTACAATGAGCAGTTCTTC.

The chain recombines TRBV6-1 with TRBJ2-7; D is unresolved. Germline CDR1 and CDR2: MNHNS and SASEGT. The CDR3 covers 12 residues. Trimming left V 1 base short and J 3 bases short, with 4 bases between. Here the CDR3 DNA reads TGTGCCAGCAGTGAAGTAGACTACGAGCAGTACTTC. This codes for CASSEVDYEQYF.

The V gene is TRBV18, the J gene TRBJ2-7; no definite D call. Germline V CDR1 and CDR2: KGHSH, LQKENI. The CDR3 spans 13 residues. V gave up 0 bases and J gave up 3 bases, with 6 bases separating them. CDR3 region: CASSPPTSYEQYF. As DNA, the CDR3 is TGTGCCAGCTCACCACCCACCAGCTACGAGCAGTACTTC.

The chain has TRBV7-6 and TRBJ2-3, with 7 bases lining up with TRBD1. Looked up from germline, CDR1 is SGHVS and CDR2 is FNYEAQ. Trimming at V came to 5 bases and at J to 6 bases, leaving 20 bases not matched to a gene. The CDR3 runs to 18 residues. The CDR3 sequence: CASSNLPGVNTRGDTQYF. The CDR3 DNA is TGTGCCAGCAGCAATCTGCCCGGAGTAAATACCAGGGGGGATACGCAGTATTTT.

The chain employs TRBV16 and TRBJ2-7, with 9 bases identical to TRBD1. This CDR3 region has 15 residues. Germline assignment: CDR1 KGHSY and CDR2 FQNENV. With 4 bases clipped from V and 3 bases from J, the junction kept 7 bases outside the gene matches. CDR3 bases: TGTGCCAGCAGCCTGGGACAGGGTACCATCTACGAGCAGTACTTC. Amino acid sequence: CASSLGQGTIYEQYF.